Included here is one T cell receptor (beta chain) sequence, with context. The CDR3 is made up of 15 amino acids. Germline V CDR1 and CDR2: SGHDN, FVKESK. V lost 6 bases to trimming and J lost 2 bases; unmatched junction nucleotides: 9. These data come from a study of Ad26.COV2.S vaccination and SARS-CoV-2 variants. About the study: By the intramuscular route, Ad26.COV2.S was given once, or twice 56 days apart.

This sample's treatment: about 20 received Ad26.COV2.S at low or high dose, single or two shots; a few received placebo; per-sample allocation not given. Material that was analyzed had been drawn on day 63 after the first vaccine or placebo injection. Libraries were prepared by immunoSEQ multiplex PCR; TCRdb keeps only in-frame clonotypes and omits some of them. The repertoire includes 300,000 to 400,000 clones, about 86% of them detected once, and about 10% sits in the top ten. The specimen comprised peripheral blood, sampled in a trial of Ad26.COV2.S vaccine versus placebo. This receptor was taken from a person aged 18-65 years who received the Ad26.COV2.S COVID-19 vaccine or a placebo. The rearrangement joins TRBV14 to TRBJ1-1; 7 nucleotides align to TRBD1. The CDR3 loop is CASSQRQGSNTEAFF. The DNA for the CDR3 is TGTGCCAGCAGTCAAAGACAGGGATCCAACACTGAAGCTTTCTTT.